Listed below are T cell receptor beta chains from one sample, sequenced in a study of Graves' ophthalmopathy and Graves' hyperthyroidism. One entry per CDR3 protein, called by TCRdb with MiXCR from the multiplex PCR reads. The sample lists over a million distinct CDR3 sequences, around a third seen once, with around 10% in the top ten. The specimen was peripheral blood or thyroid tissue (not recorded which). These receptors were obtained from an adult man with Graves' hyperthyroidism. Both conserved end residues are part of each CDR3. Size values are once, few and many counts, or a class for expanded clones, and some rows have none.

j_gene: TRBJ1-1; abundance: -; v_gene: TRBV4-1; CDR3aa: CASRGTLKNTEAFF
j_gene: TRBJ1-1; abundance: many; v_gene: TRBV29-1; CDR3aa: CSVEQGTNTEAFF
j_gene: TRBJ2-5; abundance: many; v_gene: TRBV7-8; CDR3aa: CASSFSPPAETQYF
j_gene: TRBJ2-7; abundance: -; v_gene: TRBV7-9; CDR3aa: CASSLYGRPYEQYF
j_gene: TRBJ2-7; abundance: few; v_gene: TRBV30; CDR3aa: CAWRRLSGLAGSEQYF
j_gene: TRBJ1-2; abundance: -; v_gene: TRBV19; CDR3aa: CASSTRQGTTPTFGYTF
j_gene: TRBJ1-1; abundance: -; v_gene: TRBV7-2; CDR3aa: CASSPYGTDTEAFF
j_gene: TRBJ1-2; abundance: -; v_gene: TRBV5-1; CDR3aa: CASSVGPNDRGYTF
j_gene: TRBJ1-5; abundance: many; v_gene: TRBV2; CDR3aa: CASNNLGQPQHF
j_gene: TRBJ1-6; abundance: -; v_gene: TRBV4-2; CDR3aa: CASSPVGQGTPLHF
j_gene: TRBJ1-1; abundance: many; v_gene: TRBV5-1; CDR3aa: CASRLDGQGLTEAFF
j_gene: TRBJ1-4; abundance: -; v_gene: TRBV6-5; CDR3aa: CASLSGGSANEKLFF
j_gene: TRBJ2-5; abundance: many; v_gene: TRBV11-2; CDR3aa: CASSSGQGQDGETQYF
j_gene: TRBJ1-2; abundance: -; v_gene: TRBV9; CDR3aa: CASSVGWGGYTF
j_gene: TRBJ2-7; abundance: many; v_gene: TRBV20-1; CDR3aa: CSANTGSRSSYEQYF
j_gene: TRBJ2-7; abundance: many; v_gene: TRBV19; CDR3aa: CASRTGLYEQYF
j_gene: TRBJ1-2; abundance: -; v_gene: TRBV5-1; CDR3aa: CASSQTVQGLYGYTF
j_gene: TRBJ2-7; abundance: few; v_gene: TRBV29-1; CDR3aa: CSVVWTGTYEQYF
j_gene: TRBJ1-6; abundance: -; v_gene: TRBV15; CDR3aa: CATGDRENSPLHF
j_gene: TRBJ2-5; abundance: -; v_gene: TRBV14; CDR3aa: CASSQSRGRGAQYF
j_gene: TRBJ1-4; abundance: -; v_gene: TRBV20-1; CDR3aa: CSASDRGLSEKLFF
j_gene: TRBJ1-6; abundance: -; v_gene: TRBV5-1; CDR3aa: CASGEGGFDRDNSPLHF
j_gene: TRBJ2-7; abundance: -; v_gene: TRBV11-2; CDR3aa: CASSVARTTYEQYF
j_gene: TRBJ2-6; abundance: many; v_gene: TRBV6-4; CDR3aa: CASSEGTGLGANVLTF
j_gene: TRBJ1-2; abundance: -; v_gene: TRBV29-1; CDR3aa: CSVEHLQGLYGYTF
j_gene: TRBJ1-5; abundance: few; v_gene: TRBV28; CDR3aa: CASSSRVQPQHF
j_gene: TRBJ1-4; abundance: many; v_gene: TRBV5-1; CDR3aa: CASSYASGQANEKLFF
j_gene: TRBJ2-2; abundance: many; v_gene: TRBV10-3; CDR3aa: CAISDSSRLNTGELFF
j_gene: TRBJ1-5; abundance: -; v_gene: TRBV27; CDR3aa: CASSLKQGGSNQPQHF
j_gene: TRBJ1-5; abundance: many; v_gene: TRBV7-8; CDR3aa: CASSNSVGYQPQHF
j_gene: TRBJ2-7; abundance: few; v_gene: TRBV28; CDR3aa: CASTANSYEQYF
j_gene: TRBJ2-7; abundance: -; v_gene: TRBV6-6; CDR3aa: CASSYTGQGAGEQYF
j_gene: TRBJ1-2; abundance: few; v_gene: TRBV15; CDR3aa: CATSRDRGGYTF
j_gene: TRBJ2-2; abundance: many; v_gene: TRBV29-1; CDR3aa: CSVLVNTGELFF
j_gene: TRBJ2-7; abundance: many; v_gene: TRBV2; CDR3aa: CASSETGGYDEQYF
j_gene: TRBJ1-2; abundance: few; v_gene: TRBV13; CDR3aa: CASSLDAGYGYTF
j_gene: TRBJ1-6; abundance: many; v_gene: TRBV4-3; CDR3aa: CASSQDAGGSSSPLHF
j_gene: TRBJ2-2; abundance: few; v_gene: TRBV7-2; CDR3aa: CASKLSVNTGELFF
j_gene: TRBJ2-5; abundance: many; v_gene: TRBV2; CDR3aa: CASRPGLAGETQYF
j_gene: TRBJ2-6; abundance: -; v_gene: TRBV19; CDR3aa: CASSQGTSYSGANVLTF
j_gene: TRBJ2-7; abundance: many; v_gene: TRBV6-2/TRBV6-3; CDR3aa: CASSLTGTPYEQYF
j_gene: TRBJ1-4; abundance: -; v_gene: TRBV5-1; CDR3aa: CASSLLATNEKQFF
j_gene: TRBJ1-5; abundance: -; v_gene: TRBV19; CDR3aa: CASSETGRSQPQHF